The table lists the clone carrying this T cell receptor (beta chain) with a few counts. The record originates from a study of shared clonotypes between healthy human individuals. Participating donors were healthy, HIV-negative adults free of recent acute infections or vaccinations. Produced via immunoSEQ multiplex PCR; TCRdb's table is partial and in-frame only. The sample lists around 530,000 clones, around 78% occurring once. The CDR3 is made up of 14 amino acids. Germline V CDR1 and CDR2: SGHAT, FQNNGV. V lost 1 base to trimming and J lost 4 bases, with 11 bases between them. Sequenced input: PBMCs. The sequence derives from a woman in her thirties or forties in good health. Some clones in this sample may be carry-over from other donors' samples. This chain joins TRBV11-2 and TRBJ2-7; D perhaps matches TRBD2 (5 bases). The chain's CDR3 is CASSLVDGKYEQYF. CDR3 DNA: TGTGCCAGCAGCTTAGTAGACGGGAAATACGAGCAGTACTTC.